This is a list of T cell receptor beta chains from one sample in a study of blood T cell repertoires in COVID-19. Method: immunoSEQ multiplex PCR; TCRdb's copy keeps in-frame clones and lacks some. The profile shows more than 300,000 clones, approximately 91% of them singletons. The sequencing sample was made of peripheral blood. The receptors were gathered from a woman between 65 and 79 years old with COVID-19, enrolled during active disease. Each CDR3 is given with its conserved first and last residue. A D gene is named only where the DNA matches it firmly. Expanded clones get a size class; other rows say once, few or many, or leave the size out.

clone_size j_call v_call d_call cdr3_aa cdr3_nt
NA TRBJ1-1 TRBV28 NA CASSLIGGMNTEAFF TGTGCCAGCAGTTTGATCGGAGGGATGAACACTGAAGCTTTCTTT
NA TRBJ2-4 TRBV2 NA CASSFERIQYF TGTGCCAGCAGTTTCGAGAGGATTCAGTACTTC
NA TRBJ2-3 TRBV5-1 TRBD2 CASSLGLAETDTQYF TGCGCCAGCAGCTTGGGGCTAGCGGAGACAGATACGCAGTATTTT
NA TRBJ2-7 TRBV12-3/TRBV12-4 TRBD2 CASTGGRMYEQYF TGTGCCTCCACGGGGGGGCGTATGTACGAGCAGTACTTC
NA TRBJ1-2 TRBV18 NA CASSQTTGNYGYTF TGTGCCAGCTCACAAACGACAGGAAACTATGGCTACACCTTC
NA TRBJ1-1 TRBV23-1 NA CASSQPRTPTMNTEAFF TGCGCCAGCAGCCAGCCTCGGACACCTACTATGAACACTGAAGCTTTCTTT
NA TRBJ1-2 TRBV2 TRBD1 CASGNSGQGYGYTF TGTGCCAGCGGGAACTCGGGACAGGGTTATGGCTACACCTTC
NA TRBJ2-1 TRBV5-4 TRBD2 CASSSGGGANEQFF TGTGCCAGCAGCTCAGGCGGGGGGGCAAATGAGCAGTTCTTC
once TRBJ1-5 TRBV27 NA CASSPKGRSPLSNQPQHF TGTGCCAGCAGTCCTAAGGGGAGGAGTCCCCTTAGCAATCAGCCCCAGCATTTT
NA TRBJ1-1 TRBV29-1 NA CSVDIGRADTEAFF TGCAGCGTTGATATAGGCAGGGCGGACACTGAAGCTTTCTTT
NA TRBJ2-6 TRBV5-1 NA CASSAQESGANVLTF TGCGCCAGCTCCGCCCAGGAATCTGGGGCCAACGTCCTGACTTTC
NA TRBJ1-5 TRBV6-1 NA CASSEAPGSYQPQHF TGTGCCAGCAGTGAAGCACCCGGGTCCTATCAGCCCCAGCATTTT
NA TRBJ1-4 TRBV28 TRBD1 CASIPSGGRGREKLFF TGTGCCAGCATTCCTTCGGGGGGCAGGGGGCGTGAAAAACTGTTTTTT
once TRBJ1-1 TRBV9 TRBD1 CASSVTMGTGGMNTEAFF TGTGCCAGCAGCGTAACAATGGGGACAGGGGGGATGAACACTGAAGCTTTCTTT
once TRBJ1-5 TRBV5-6 TRBD1 CASSYTGGLNQPQHF TGTGCCAGCAGCTATACAGGGGGCCTCAATCAGCCCCAGCATTTT
NA TRBJ1-6 TRBV30 NA CAWRDNNSPLHF TGTGCCTGGAGGGACAACAATTCACCCCTCCACTTT
once TRBJ1-3 TRBV5-8 NA CASSLGTDSGNTIYF TGTGCCAGCAGCTTGGGGACAGACTCTGGAAACACCATATATTTT
NA TRBJ1-1 TRBV28 NA CASTRGQGSEAFF TGTGCCAGCACCCGTGGACAAGGCTCTGAAGCTTTCTTT
NA TRBJ1-1 TRBV18 TRBD1 CASSPTSGRGQTNTEAFF TGTGCCAGCTCACCAACATCGGGAAGGGGACAGACTAACACTGAAGCTTTCTTT
NA TRBJ2-1 TRBV2 NA CASSSTGNEQFF TGTGCCAGCAGTTCAACAGGGAATGAGCAGTTCTTC
NA TRBJ1-1 TRBV7-9 TRBD1 CASSLAGTANTEAFF TGTGCCAGCAGCTTAGCAGGGACAGCGAACACTGAAGCTTTCTTT
NA TRBJ1-1 TRBV4-1 NA CASSGGNEAFF TGCGCCAGCAGCGGGGGGAATGAAGCTTTCTTT